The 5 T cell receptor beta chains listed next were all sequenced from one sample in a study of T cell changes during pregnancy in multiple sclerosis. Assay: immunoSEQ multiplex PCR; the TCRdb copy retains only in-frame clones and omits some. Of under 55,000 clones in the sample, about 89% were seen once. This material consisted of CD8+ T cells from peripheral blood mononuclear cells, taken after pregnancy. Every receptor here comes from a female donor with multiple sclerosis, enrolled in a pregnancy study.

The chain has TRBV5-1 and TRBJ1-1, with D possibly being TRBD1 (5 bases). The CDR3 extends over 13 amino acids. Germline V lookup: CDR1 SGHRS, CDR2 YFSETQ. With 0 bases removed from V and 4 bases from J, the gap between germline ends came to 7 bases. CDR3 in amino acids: CASSLGGPTEAFF. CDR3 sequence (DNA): TGCGCCAGCAGCTTGGGGGGCCCCACTGAAGCTTTCTTT.

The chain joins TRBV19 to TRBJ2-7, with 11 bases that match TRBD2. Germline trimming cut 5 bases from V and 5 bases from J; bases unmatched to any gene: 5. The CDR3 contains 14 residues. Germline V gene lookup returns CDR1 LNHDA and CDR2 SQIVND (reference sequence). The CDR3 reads CASSAIAGGNEQYF. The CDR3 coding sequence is TGTGCCAGTAGTGCCATAGCGGGGGGGAACGAGCAGTACTTC.

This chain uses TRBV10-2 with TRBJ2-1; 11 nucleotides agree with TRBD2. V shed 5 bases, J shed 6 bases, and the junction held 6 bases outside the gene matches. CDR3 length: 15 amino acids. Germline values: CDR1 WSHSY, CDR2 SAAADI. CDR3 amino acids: CASSFSGGAANEQFF. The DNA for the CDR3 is TGCGCCAGCAGTTTTAGCGGGGGGGCGGCCAATGAGCAGTTCTTC.

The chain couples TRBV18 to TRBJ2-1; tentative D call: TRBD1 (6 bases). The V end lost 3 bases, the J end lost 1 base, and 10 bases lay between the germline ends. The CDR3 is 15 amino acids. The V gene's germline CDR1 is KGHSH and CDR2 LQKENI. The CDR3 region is CASSPETGSYNEQFF. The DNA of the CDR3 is TGTGCCAGCTCACCGGAGACAGGTTCCTACAATGAGCAGTTCTTC. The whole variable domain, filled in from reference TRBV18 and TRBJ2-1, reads NAGVMQNPRHLVRRRGQEARLRCSPMKGHSHVYWYRQLPEEGLKFMVYLQKENIIDESGMPKERFSAEFPKEGPSILRIQQVVRGDSAAYFCASSPETGSYNEQFFGPGTRLTVL.

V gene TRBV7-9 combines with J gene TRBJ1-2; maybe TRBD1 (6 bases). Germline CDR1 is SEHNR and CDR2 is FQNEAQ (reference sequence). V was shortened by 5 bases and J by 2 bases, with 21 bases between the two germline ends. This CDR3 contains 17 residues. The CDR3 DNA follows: TGTGCCAGCAGCCCCCGGGTTCGGGGGGCGAAGAACTATGGCTACACCTTC. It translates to CASSPRVRGAKNYGYTF.